The 14 T cell receptor beta chains in this list originate from one sample, sequenced in a study of naive and memory T cell subsets. The beta constant-region primer was an equimolar mix of two oligonucleotides covering TRBC1 and TRBC2. TCRdb re-derived calls from the UMI-ligation and nested PCR reads in MiXCR, one entry per CDR3 protein. The table has 120,000 to 150,000 distinct CDR3 sequences, more than 15% seen once. The sample comprised naive CD4+ T cells from blood. The receptors originated from a human donor in good health.

This clonotype came up a few times. The chain combines TRBV15 with TRBJ1-3; TRBD1 is a possible D gene (5 bases). The CDR3 is made up of 15 amino acids. CDR1 and CDR2 from the germline V gene are LNHNV and YYDKDF (reference sequence). V dropped 0 bases and J dropped 4 bases, with 10 bases sitting between them. The CDR3 is CATSRDRVAGNTIYF. In DNA form, the CDR3 reads TGTGCCACCAGCAGAGACAGGGTAGCAGGAAACACCATATATTTT.

The chain carries TRBV20-1 and TRBJ1-5; D unresolved. CDR3 length equals 14 residues. V was cut by 0 bases and J by 9 bases, with 15 bases left in between. Per the germline V gene, CDR1 is DFQATT and CDR2 is SNEGSKA (reference sequence). As DNA, the CDR3 is TGCAGTGCTAGAGAGAGGGAAACGGGTGGGCCCCAGCATTTT. Encoded protein: CSARERETGGPQHF.

This clonotype was observed a handful of times. This rearrangement joins TRBV6-5 to TRBJ2-7; TRBD2 matches at 14 bases. The V segment lost 2 bases and the J segment 3 bases; nucleotides outside the gene matches: 0. This CDR3 has 15 residues. CDR1 is MNHEY and CDR2 is SVGAGI in the germline V gene. The CDR3 bases are TGTGCCAGCAGTTACGGGACTAGCGGGGGCTACGAGCAGTACTTC. Encoded protein: CASSYGTSGGYEQYF.

CDR3: CASSDNSADTQYF. CDR3 sequence (DNA): TGTGCCAGCAGTGATAATAGCGCAGATACGCAGTATTTT. The V and J genes are TRBV2 and TRBJ2-3; D possibly corresponds to TRBD2 (5 bases). From germline, CDR1 is SNHLY and CDR2 FYNNEI. The CDR3 is made up of 13 amino acids. With 3 bases removed from V and 4 bases from J, the gap between germline ends came to 8 bases.

This clonotype came up a few times. The chain uses TRBV24-1 and TRBJ2-1; D gene unclear. V lost 3 bases to trimming and J lost 8 bases, with 16 bases between them. Germline assignment: CDR1 KGHDR and CDR2 SFDVKD. CDR3 length: 15 residues. The CDR3, as DNA: TGTGCCACCAGTGATCCATCGTCATCTAGGGATGAGCAGTTCTTC. Translated, it gives CATSDPSSSRDEQFF.

The rearrangement uses TRBV11-2 and TRBJ2-3; D is unresolved. With 1 base removed from V and 2 bases from J, the gap between germline ends came to 10 bases. Germline CDR1 reads SGHAT; CDR2 reads FQNNGV. This CDR3 region has 15 residues. The CDR3 DNA follows: TGTGCCAGCAGCTTAGGTCAGAAATACACAGATACGCAGTATTTT. Encoded protein: CASSLGQKYTDTQYF.

This clonotype was seen only a few times. The J gene is TRBJ2-7, the V gene TRBV12-3 or TRBV12-4, with TRBD1 as a possible D gene (6 bases). CDR3 size: 15 residues. Deletions cut 6 bases from V and 6 bases from J, with 21 bases between. The chain's CDR3 is CASSQTGTLGTEQYF. CDR3 sequence (DNA): TGTGCCAGCAGCCAAACAGGGACCCTTGGAACCGAGCAGTACTTC.

Many counts were recorded for this clonotype. In DNA, the CDR3 is TGTGCCAGCAGCCTTGGCCGGGAAGAGACCCAGTACTTC. Translation: CASSLGREETQYF. The rearrangement joins TRBV5-4 to TRBJ2-5, with no clear D. With 4 bases removed from V and 3 bases from J, the gap between germline ends came to 10 bases. This CDR3 has 13 residues. The germline gives CDR1 SGHNT, CDR2 YYREEE (reference sequence).

V usage is TRBV4-1 and J usage is TRBJ2-1, with a possible D match to TRBD1 (5 bases). This CDR3 region has 14 residues. The V end was cut by 2 bases, the J end by 5 bases, with 10 bases between. CDR1 MGHRA and CDR2 YSYEKL come from the germline V gene. The CDR3 coding sequence is TGCGCCAGCAGCCAACCCCGACAGAACAATGAGCAGTTCTTC. It codes for CASSQPRQNNEQFF.

The V call is TRBV5-1, the J call TRBJ1-2; D is possibly TRBD1 (5 bases). This CDR3 is built from 12 residues. Germline CDR1 SGHRS, CDR2 YFSETQ. V dropped 4 bases and J dropped 7 bases, with 11 bases sitting between them. CDR3 nucleotide sequence: TGCGCCAGCAGCCAGGGACTCGGTGGCTACACCTTC. Translating it yields CASSQGLGGYTF.

This clonotype was seen many times. The chain couples TRBV12-3 or TRBV12-4 to TRBJ2-2; the match to TRBD2 covers 7 bases. V lost 3 bases and J lost 3; bases outside the gene matches: 4. The length of the CDR3 is 15 residues. CDR3 nucleotide sequence: TGTGCCAGCAGTTTGGCTAGCGGCTACACCGGGGAGCTGTTTTTT. Amino acids: CASSLASGYTGELFF.

This clonotype has a handful of counts. At one of its ends the junction is not consistent with the germline gene, which may arise from a read error. The rearrangement uses TRBV18 and TRBJ1-5; 8 bases agree with TRBD1. Germline V CDR1 and CDR2: KGHSH, LQKENI. CDR3 size: 15 residues. The CDR3 DNA sequence: TGTGCCAGCTCACCACCCGGCATTCCCCGGGACAGGATGAATTTT. It codes for CASSPPGIPRDRMNF.

This clonotype was seen more than once but under ten times. This rearrangement joins TRBV7-8 to TRBJ2-1; TRBD2 aligns across 12 bases. V was clipped by 0 bases and J by 2 bases; unmatched bases: 2. Per the germline V gene, CDR1 is SGHVS and CDR2 is FQNEAQ. The CDR3 length is 17 residues. The CDR3 sequence is CASSLASSGRAYNEQFF. In nucleotides, the CDR3 is TGTGCCAGCAGCTTAGCTTCTAGCGGGAGGGCCTACAATGAGCAGTTCTTC.

The rearrangement joins TRBV29-1 to TRBJ2-5, with TRBD2 matching over 11 bases. V was pared by 6 bases and J by 2 bases, with 5 bases of the junction left unmatched. The CDR3 extends over 14 amino acids. Germline values: CDR1 SQVTM, CDR2 ANQGSEA. The CDR3 DNA sequence: TGCAGCGTCCGGACTAGCGGGTCACAAGAGACCCAGTACTTC. It encodes CSVRTSGSQETQYF.